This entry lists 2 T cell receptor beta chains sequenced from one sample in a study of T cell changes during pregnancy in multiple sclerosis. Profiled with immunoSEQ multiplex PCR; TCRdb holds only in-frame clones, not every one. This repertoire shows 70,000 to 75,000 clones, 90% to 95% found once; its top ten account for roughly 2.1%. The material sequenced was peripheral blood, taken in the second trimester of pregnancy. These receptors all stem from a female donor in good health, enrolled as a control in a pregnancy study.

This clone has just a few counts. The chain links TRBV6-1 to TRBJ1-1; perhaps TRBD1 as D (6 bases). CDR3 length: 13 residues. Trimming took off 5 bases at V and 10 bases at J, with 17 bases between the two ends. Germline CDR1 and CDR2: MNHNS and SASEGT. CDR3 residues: CASSQEFRGGAFF. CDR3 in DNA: TGTGCCAGCAGTCAGGAGTTTAGGGGGGGAGCTTTCTTT.

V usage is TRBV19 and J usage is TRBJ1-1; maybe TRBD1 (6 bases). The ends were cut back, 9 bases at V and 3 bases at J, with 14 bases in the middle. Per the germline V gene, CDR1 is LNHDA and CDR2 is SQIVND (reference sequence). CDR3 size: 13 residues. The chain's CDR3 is CASAWTEDTEAFF. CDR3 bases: TGTGCCAGCGCCTGGACAGAGGACACTGAAGCTTTCTTT.